The 15 T cell receptor beta chains in this list originate from one sample, sequenced in a study of OX40 agonist ivuxolimab in advanced cancers. The assay was immunoSEQ multiplex PCR, and TCRdb's table has in-frame clones only and misses some. The sample includes tens of thousands of clones, roughly 80% of them seen just once. Sequenced here: CD4+ or CD8+ T cells sorted from blood, sampled in a trial of the OX40 agonist ivuxolimab. These receptors all stem from an adult with an advanced solid tumor such as melanoma, head and neck, liver or kidney cancer.

This clone showed up just once. The chain uses TRBV11-3 and TRBJ2-3, with TRBD2 matching over 11 bases. Trimming at V came to 1 base and at J to 0 bases, leaving 3 bases not matched to a gene. This CDR3 is 17 amino acids long. Germline-derived CDR1 and CDR2 are SGHNT and YENEEA. The CDR3 DNA reads TGTGCCAGCAGCTTAGGGACTAGCGGGCCCAGCACAGATACGCAGTATTTT. The encoded protein is CASSLGTSGPSTDTQYF.

This clone was counted between two and nine times. The chain links TRBV7-8 to TRBJ2-5; possible D gene TRBD1, 6 bases. With 0 bases removed from V and 4 bases from J, the gap between germline ends came to 9 bases. The germline gives CDR1 SGHVS, CDR2 FQNEAQ. This CDR3 comprises 14 residues. Here the CDR3 reads CASSLAQGLETQYF. The CDR3 region has the DNA TGTGCCAGCAGCTTAGCACAGGGATTAGAGACCCAGTACTTC.

J is TRBJ2-5 and V is TRBV28; 11 bases are shared with TRBD1. The CDR3 extends over 16 amino acids. Germline V gene sequence: CDR1 MDHEN, CDR2 SYDVKM. V gave up 6 bases and J gave up 5 bases; unmatched junction bases: 11. The CDR3 here is CASRPGGQGDLETQYF. DNA of the CDR3: TGTGCCAGCAGGCCGGGGGGACAGGGGGACTTGGAGACCCAGTACTTC.

The chain has TRBV18 and TRBJ1-2; no clear D. Germline CDR1 KGHSH, CDR2 LQKENI. The CDR3 loop spans 14 amino acids. The V end was cut by 4 bases, the J end by 2 bases, with 11 bases between. CDR3: CASSLQSSNYGYTF. DNA for the CDR3: TGTGCCAGCTCACTCCAGTCCTCCAACTATGGCTACACCTTC.

Remarks on this clone: Other DNA sequences in the sample encode the same CDR3. V usage is TRBV14 and J usage is TRBJ1-1; D uncertain. Trimming left V 6 bases short and J 0 bases short, with 11 bases between. The CDR3 loop spans 14 amino acids. Germline-derived CDR1 and CDR2 are SGHDN and FVKESK. The CDR3 here is CASSLAGMNTEAFF. As DNA, the CDR3 is TGTGCCAGCAGTCTAGCGGGGATGAACACTGAAGCTTTCTTT.

This clone is a singleton in its sample. The chain recombines TRBV6-1 with TRBJ2-1, with 7 bases matching TRBD2. Germline values: CDR1 MNHNS, CDR2 SASEGT. This CDR3 contains 13 residues. Unmatched junction bases numbered 6, after V lost 7 bases and J lost 6 bases. CDR3 sequence (DNA): TGTGCCAGCACCCGACTAGCAGGCAATGAGCAGTTCTTC. It encodes CASTRLAGNEQFF.

The chain is built from TRBV10-2 and TRBJ1-2; no clear D gene. Germline V CDR1 and CDR2: WSHSY, SAAADI. V was cut by 4 bases and J by 4 bases, with 25 bases left in between. CDR3 length: 18 residues. CDR3 coding DNA: TGCGCCAGCAGTGGGCTCCCGGGCTCTGGGGAGATCATCTATGGCTACACCTTC. Protein product: CASSGLPGSGEIIYGYTF.

The V gene is TRBV11-2, the J gene TRBJ2-5, with a tentative D call TRBD1 (5 bases). The CDR3 has 14 amino acids. Germline V lookup: CDR1 SGHAT, CDR2 FQNNGV. V was clipped by 0 bases and J by 10 bases, with 15 bases between them. In DNA form, the CDR3 reads TGTGCCAGCAGCTTAGATCTGGCAGGGCGAGTCCAGTACTTC. This encodes CASSLDLAGRVQYF. The variable domain in full, completed from reference TRBV11-2 and TRBJ2-5, reads EAGVAQSPRYKIIEKRQSVAFWCNPISGHATLYWYQQILGQGPKLLIQFQNNGVVDDSQLPKDRFSAERLKGVDSTLKIQPAKLEDSAVYLCASSLDLAGRVQYFGPGTRLLVL.

Notes on this clone: In the same sample, other DNA sequences code for this CDR3. The chain recombines TRBV28 with TRBJ1-2; D unclear. The germline V and J ends were trimmed by 8 bases and 0 bases, with 7 bases remaining between them. The CDR3 totals 12 residues. Germline V gene sequence: CDR1 MDHEN, CDR2 SYDVKM. The CDR3 is CASSLSNYGYTF. The CDR3 DNA follows: TGTGCCAGCTCATTATCTAACTATGGCTACACCTTC.

The V and J genes are TRBV19 and TRBJ1-1, with 9 bases lining up with TRBD1. The CDR3 covers 18 residues. Trimming took 4 bases from V and 3 from J; bases not matched to a gene: 15. The germline CDR1 and CDR2 sequences are LNHDA and SQIVND (reference sequence). DNA of the CDR3: TGTGCCAGTAGTAGAGCGGGACAGGGTTATAGGATGGACACTGAAGCTTTCTTT. This gives the protein CASSRAGQGYRMDTEAFF.

V and J are TRBV7-9 and TRBJ1-2; D gene uncertain. Germline-derived CDR1 and CDR2 are SEHNR and FQNEAQ (reference sequence). The V and J ends lost 5 bases and 4 bases respectively, with 11 bases between them. The CDR3 is 13 residues long. The CDR3: CASSQDGIYGYTF. CDR3 nucleotide sequence: TGTGCCAGCAGCCAGGACGGAATCTATGGCTACACCTTC. Full variable domain (missing parts from reference TRBV7-9 and TRBJ1-2): DTGVSQNPRHKITKRGQNVTFRCDPISEHNRLYWYRQTLGQGPEFLTYFQNEAQLEKSRLLSDRFSAERPKGSFSTLEIQRTEQGDSAMYLCASSQDGIYGYTFGSGTRLTVV.

Worth noting for this clone: Other DNA sequences in this sample translate to the same CDR3. Here the CDR3 DNA reads TGTGCCAGCTCGCCTCAGAACTCTGGAAACACCATATATTTT. It yields the protein CASSPQNSGNTIYF. The chain employs TRBV18 and TRBJ1-3; D is unresolved. V dropped 6 bases and J dropped 0 bases, with 9 bases sitting between them. This CDR3 contains 14 residues. Germline V gene data show CDR1 as KGHSH and CDR2 as LQKENI.

This chain joins TRBV28 and TRBJ1-2, with TRBD1 as a possible D gene (6 bases). V was clipped by 5 bases and J by 0 bases, with 13 bases between them. Germline CDR1 is MDHEN and CDR2 is SYDVKM. The CDR3 covers 15 residues. This CDR3 is CASSQMTGANYGYTF. Written as DNA, the CDR3 is TGTGCCAGCAGTCAGATGACAGGAGCTAACTATGGCTACACCTTC.

This clone was detected only once. This chain joins TRBV2 and TRBJ2-7; 7 bases agree with TRBD1. The CDR3 totals 14 residues. Unmatched junction bases numbered 6, after V lost 5 bases and J lost 2 bases. Per the germline V gene, CDR1 is SNHLY and CDR2 is FYNNEI. The CDR3 loop is CASSRDSQTYEQYV. The CDR3 DNA sequence: TGTGCCAGCAGTAGGGACAGTCAGACCTACGAGCAGTACGTC.

The rearrangement links TRBV9 to TRBJ2-7; D not resolved. The V and J ends lost 4 bases and 3 bases respectively, with 11 bases between them. The CDR3 has 13 amino acids. Germline V gene lookup returns CDR1 SGDLS and CDR2 YYNGEE. The CDR3 DNA is TGTGCCAGCAGCCCCACGGTAAACTACGAGCAGTACTTC. This sequence encodes CASSPTVNYEQYF.